One sample yielded the 19 T cell receptor beta chains listed below, sequenced in a study of tumor and adjacent non-tumor tissue in lung cancer. TCRbeta libraries were built with three rounds of nested PCR, modified from ARM-PCR. From the multiplex PCR reads, TCRdb called clonotypes with MiXCR, one entry per CDR3 protein. The sample yields over 100,000 distinct CDR3 sequences, approximately 82% seen once. The template was RNA from unsorted bulk tissue. The sample taken for sequencing was lung tumor tissue. The source of these receptors is a woman between 55 and 75 years old with non-small cell lung cancer.

A remark on this clonotype: At one of its ends the junction is not consistent with the germline gene, which may arise from a read error. The rearrangement joins TRBV6-2 or TRBV6-3 to TRBJ1-5; 8 nucleotides align to TRBD1. CDR3 size: 15 residues. Germline V lookup: CDR1 MNHEY, CDR2 SVGEGT. CDR3 protein: CASISPGGRGQLQHF. For the CDR3, the DNA is TGTGCCAGTATTTCCCCAGGGGGCAGGGGTCAGCTCCAGCATTTT.

This clonotype was seen a single time. This clone may be a read error of a much larger clone one base away. CDR3 coding DNA: TGTGCCAGCAGTTTAAGGACATTCCAAGATACCCAGTACTTC. It is translated as CASSLRTFQDTQYF. This rearrangement joins TRBV12-3 or TRBV12-4 to TRBJ2-5; possibly TRBD1 for D (5 bases). The CDR3 has 14 amino acids.

For this clonotype: One end of the junction is discordant with germline, which a read error may explain. The chain combines TRBV11-2 with TRBJ2-3, with D unresolved. Germline loops: CDR1 SGHAT, CDR2 FQNNGV. The CDR3 runs 11 residues. The CDR3 loop reads CAIGLTDTQYF. Written as DNA, the CDR3 is TGTGCCATCGGTTTAACAGATACACAGTATTTT.

On this clonotype itself: A read error may produce the germline difference seen at one junction end. V and J are TRBV11-2 and TRBJ2-7, with TRBD2 matching over 11 bases. The CDR3 spans 15 residues. CDR1 is SGHAT and CDR2 is FQNNGV in the germline V gene. The CDR3, as DNA: TGTGCCAGCACCTACGGTACTAGCGGGAGCTACGAACAGTACTTC. It translates to CASTYGTSGSYEQYF.

The rearrangement joins TRBV11-3 to TRBJ1-3; the D is unclear. There are 15 residues in the CDR3. CDR1 and CDR2 (germline): SGHNT, YENEEA. V shed 9 bases and J shed 2 bases, with 17 bases lying between them. CDR3 DNA sequence: TGTGCCAGTAGGACCGACATGATGGCTGGAAACACCATATATTTT. Amino acid sequence: CASRTDMMAGNTIYF.

CDR3 coding DNA: TGTGCCAGCTGCATAGGGGAGAAAGAGCCGCAATACTTC. The encoded protein is CASCIGEKEPQYF. The V and J genes are TRBV11-2 and TRBJ2-7, with D possibly called TRBD1 or TRBD2 (5 bases each). The CDR3 is 13 residues long. In germline, CDR1 is SGHAT, CDR2 FQNNGV. Deletions cut 8 bases from V and 13 bases from J, with 24 bases between.

The chain combines TRBV5-1 with TRBJ1-3, with 7 bases matching TRBD1. The CDR3 is 15 amino acids. Trimming cost V 2 bases and J 1 base; bases outside gene matches: 3. The germline V gene has CDR1 SGHRS and CDR2 YFSETQ. This CDR3 reads CASSLTGVSGNTIYF. The CDR3 DNA reads as TGCGCCAGCAGCTTAACAGGGGTTTCTGGAAACACCATATATTTT. The variable domain in full, with the rest retrieved from reference TRBV5-1 and TRBJ1-3, is KAGVTQTPRYLIKTRGQQVTLSCSPISGHRSVSWYQQTPGQGLQFLFEYFSETQRNKGNFPGRFSGRQFSNSRSEMNVSTLELGDSALYLCASSLTGVSGNTIYFGEGSWLTVV.

Regarding this clonotype: This may be a read error, as it is one base from a much larger clone. The chain recombines TRBV4-3 with TRBJ2-1, with TRBD1 matching 9 bases. J lost 7 bases, V lost 5 bases, and 6 bases had no gene match. Germline lookup yields CDR1 LGHNA and CDR2 YSLEER. The CDR3 has 14 amino acids. CDR3 region: CASSDRDRVNEQFF. The CDR3, as DNA: TGCGCCAGCAGCGACCGGGACAGGGTAAATGAGCAGTTCTTC.

The chain has TRBV5-1 and TRBJ1-6; D gene uncertain. V shed 4 bases and J shed 2 bases, with 10 bases lying between them. This CDR3 spans 15 amino acids. Looked up from germline, CDR1 is SGHRS and CDR2 is YFSETQ. The CDR3 DNA sequence: TGCGCCAGCAGCCGAGAGAAACCCTATAATTCACCCCTCCACTTT. Translation: CASSREKPYNSPLHF. Filled out from reference TRBV5-1 and TRBJ1-6, the complete variable domain reads KAGVTQTPRYLIKTRGQQVTLSCSPISGHRSVSWYQQTPGQGLQFLFEYFSETQRNKGNFPGRFSGRQFSNSRSEMNVSTLELGDSALYLCASSREKPYNSPLHFGNGTRLTVT.

For this clonotype: The junction shows a germline mismatch at one end, possibly a read error. The chain couples TRBV20-1 to TRBJ2-1; D is unresolved. CDR1 and CDR2 from the germline V gene are DFQATT and SNEGSKA (reference sequence). The length of the CDR3 is 14 residues. The DNA for the CDR3 is TGTAGTGCTTACAGTCAAAGGACCTCCAATGAGCAGTTCTTC. This codes for CSAYSQRTSNEQFF.

For this clonotype: Because it lacks the conserved phenylalanine or tryptophan at the end, this CDR3 is likely a read error. The gene calls are TRBV4-3 and TRBJ2-3; 8 positions agree with TRBD2. The CDR3 extends over 16 amino acids. Germline-derived CDR1 and CDR2 are LGHNA and YSLEER. Written as DNA, the CDR3 is TGCGCCAGCAACCAAGAATTAGCGGGGAACACAGATACGCAGTATCTT. This encodes CASNQELAGNTDTQYL.

As to this clonotype: It may be a read error: a sequence one base away is much more abundant. V usage is TRBV20-1 and J usage is TRBJ2-7; D assignment may be TRBD1 or TRBD2 (5 bases each). CDR1 and CDR2 from the germline V gene are DFQATT and SNEGSKA (reference sequence). The CDR3 runs 13 residues. The germline V and J ends were trimmed by 6 bases and 1 base, with 13 bases remaining between them. CDR3 nucleotides: TGCAGTGCCGGGACGGGAAGATCCTACGAGCAGTACTTC. This codes for CSAGTGRSYEQYF.

This clonotype was found many times. The chain links TRBV12-3 or TRBV12-4 to TRBJ2-1; 9 bases fit TRBD1. The V gene end was trimmed by 6 bases and the J gene end by 8 bases; junction bases not matched to a gene: 2. This CDR3 spans 12 amino acids. The chain's CDR3 is CASRRDRDEQFF. CDR3 bases: TGTGCCAGCAGACGGGACAGGGATGAGCAGTTCTTC.

To note about this clonotype: At one end, the junction sequence differs from germline, possibly due to a read error. The chain has TRBV11-2 and TRBJ2-1; D possibly uses TRBD1 or TRBD2 (5 bases each). CDR1 is SGHAT, CDR2 FQNNGV, per germline. The CDR3 length is 16 residues. DNA of the CDR3: TGTACCAGCAGCCCTCTTCGAGGGGCAGCCTACAATGAGCAGTTCTTC. Its protein product is CTSSPLRGAAYNEQFF.

This clonotype appeared once. The junction shows a germline mismatch at one end, possibly a read error. The genes are TRBV20-1 and TRBJ1-6; TRBD1 is a possible D gene (6 bases). The CDR3 spans 15 residues. CDR1 and CDR2 from the germline V gene are DFQATT and SNEGSKA (reference sequence). CDR3 in DNA: TGCAGTGCCCTAGGGCCGGGGGCAGGGTTGTCACCCGTCCACTTT. Encoded protein: CSALGPGAGLSPVHF.

A note on this clonotype: A much larger clone is a single base away; this may be a read error. Since the CDR3 does not end with the conserved phenylalanine or tryptophan, this likely comes from a read error. J is TRBJ2-4 and V is TRBV20-1, with D perhaps matching TRBD1 or TRBD2 (5 bases each). The CDR3 consists of 15 residues. Germline assignment: CDR1 DFQATT and CDR2 SNEGSKA (reference sequence). The germline V and J ends were trimmed by 5 bases and 0 bases, with 14 bases remaining between them. The CDR3 DNA sequence: TGCAGTGCTGTGGGGGTTATGGGAGCCAAAAACATTCAGTACTAC. Its protein is CSAVGVMGAKNIQYY.

As regards this clonotype: At one end the junction does not follow the germline gene, possibly because of a read error. V usage is TRBV11-2 and J usage is TRBJ1-2; TRBD1 might be the D (6 bases). CDR3 length: 15 amino acids. The germline gives CDR1 SGHAT, CDR2 FQNNGV. The CDR3: CASCLVRGAGYGCTF. CDR3 DNA: TGTGCCAGCTGCTTAGTTCGGGGGGCCGGCTATGGCTGCACCTTC.

This clonotype is a singleton in its sample. No conserved phenylalanine or tryptophan is present at the end of the CDR3, so a read error is the likely explanation. The genes are TRBV11-2 and TRBJ1-1; 12 bases are shared with TRBD1. CDR3 length: 16 amino acids. Germline assignment: CDR1 SGHAT and CDR2 FQNNGV. In nucleotides, the CDR3 is TGTGCGAGCAGCATTGGGACAGGGGGCCTGAACACGGAAGCTTTCTCT. Amino acids: CASSIGTGGLNTEAFS.

Comments on this clonotype: The final CDR3 position lacks the conserved phenylalanine or tryptophan, pointing to a likely read error. V and J are TRBV6-1 and TRBJ2-1; 8 nucleotides line up with TRBD2. There are 16 residues in the CDR3. CDR1 MNHNS and CDR2 SASEGT come from the germline V gene. In DNA form, the CDR3 reads TGTGCCAGCCTATCGAGCGGGAGCCTTACCTACAATAAGCAGTTCTTA. Amino acids: CASLSSGSLTYNKQFL.